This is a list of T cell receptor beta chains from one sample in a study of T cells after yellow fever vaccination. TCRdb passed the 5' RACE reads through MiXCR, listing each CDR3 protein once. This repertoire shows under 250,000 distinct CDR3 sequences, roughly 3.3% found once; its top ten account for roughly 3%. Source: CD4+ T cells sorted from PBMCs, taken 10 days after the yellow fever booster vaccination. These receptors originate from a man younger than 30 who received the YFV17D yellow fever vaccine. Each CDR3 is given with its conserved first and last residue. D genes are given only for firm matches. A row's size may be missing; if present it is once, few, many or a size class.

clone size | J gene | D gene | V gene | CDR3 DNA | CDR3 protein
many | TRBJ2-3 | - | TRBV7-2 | TGTGCCAGCAGCTTAGGACTTGAAGATACGCAGTATTTT | CASSLGLEDTQYF
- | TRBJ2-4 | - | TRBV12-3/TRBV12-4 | TGTGCCAGCAGTTTCGCCTTGAACATTCAGTACTTC | CASSFALNIQYF
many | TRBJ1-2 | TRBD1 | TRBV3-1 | TGTGCCAGCAGCGAACAGGGGAATGGCTACACCTTC | CASSEQGNGYTF
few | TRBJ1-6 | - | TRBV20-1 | TGCAGTGCTAGAGAAAGGCAATGGGTCCAGTCACCCCTCCACTTT | CSARERQWVQSPLHF
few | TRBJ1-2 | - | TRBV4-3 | TGCGCCAGCAGCCAAGATCTGGGGGACTTTGACTATGGCTACACCTTC | CASSQDLGDFDYGYTF
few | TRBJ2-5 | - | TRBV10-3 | TGTGCCATCAGTGATTCTCGCACAGATCAAGAGACCCAGTACTTC | CAISDSRTDQETQYF
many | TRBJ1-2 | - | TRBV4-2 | TGTGCCAGCAGCCAAACCAGGGGAGGCTATGGCTACACCTTC | CASSQTRGGYGYTF
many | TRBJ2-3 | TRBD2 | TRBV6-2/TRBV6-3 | TGTGCCAGCAGTTACCGGCTAGCGGGGGGCACAGATACGCAGTATTTT | CASSYRLAGGTDTQYF
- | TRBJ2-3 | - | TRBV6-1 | TGTGCCAGCAGACGGGGAACGTACACAGATACGCAGTATTTT | CASRRGTYTDTQYF
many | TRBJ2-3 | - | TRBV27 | TGTGCCAGCAGTTTTCGGGGAATTGTCACAGATACGCAGTATTTT | CASSFRGIVTDTQYF
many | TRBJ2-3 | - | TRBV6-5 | TGTGCCAGCAGTTACTCGTACGGCACAGATACGCAGTATTTT | CASSYSYGTDTQYF
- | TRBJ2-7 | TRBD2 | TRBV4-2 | TGTGCCAGCAGCCAAGATTTAGCGGGGGGCTACGAGCAGTACTTC | CASSQDLAGGYEQYF
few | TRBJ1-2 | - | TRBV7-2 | TGTGCCAGCAGAACCACTAGGAGCTATGGCTACACCTTC | CASRTTRSYGYTF
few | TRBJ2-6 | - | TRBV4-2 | TGTGCCAGCAGCCAAGTCGAATGGGGGGCCAACGTCCTGACTTTC | CASSQVEWGANVLTF
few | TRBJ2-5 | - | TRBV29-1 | TGCAGCGTTGAATTAACAGGGGGGGTCTTGGAGACCCAGTACTTC | CSVELTGGVLETQYF
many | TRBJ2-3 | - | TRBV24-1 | TGTGCCACCAGCGATCCGAGGGGGGCTGCAGATACGCAGTATTTT | CATSDPRGAADTQYF
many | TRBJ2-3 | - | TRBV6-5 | TGTGCCAGCAGTTACTCGAGTGGGTTCACAGATACGCAGTATTTT | CASSYSSGFTDTQYF
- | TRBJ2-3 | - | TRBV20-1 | TGCAGTGCTTTTGACAGGAGCACAGATACGCAGTATTTT | CSAFDRSTDTQYF
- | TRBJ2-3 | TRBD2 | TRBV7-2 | TGTGCCAGCAATTTCTTGCGGGGGGCACCAGATACGCAGTATTTT | CASNFLRGAPDTQYF
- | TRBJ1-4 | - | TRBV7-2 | TGTGCCAGCAGCTTAGGTCCCGGCCGGGAAAAACTGTTTTTT | CASSLGPGREKLFF
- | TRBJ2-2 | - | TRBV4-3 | TGCGCCAGCAGCCGTTCCTGGGGGGGGCCGACCGGGGAGCTGTTTTTT | CASSRSWGGPTGELFF
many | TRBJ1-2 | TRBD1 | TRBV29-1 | TGCAGCGTTGTTCTAGACAGGGGGCGAGGACGCTACACCTTC | CSVVLDRGRGRYTF
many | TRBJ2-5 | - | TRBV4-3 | TGCGCCAGCAGCCAAGTAACAGGGCAAGAGACCCAGTACTTC | CASSQVTGQETQYF
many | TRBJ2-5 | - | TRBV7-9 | TGTGCCAGCAGCTCCTCCCCTGGGCGGGAGACCCAGTACTTC | CASSSSPGRETQYF
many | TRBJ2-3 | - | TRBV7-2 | TGTGCCAGCAGCTTGTACCGGGGGAGCACAGATACGCAGTATTTT | CASSLYRGSTDTQYF
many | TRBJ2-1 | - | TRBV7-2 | TGTGCCAGCAGCCCTCAGGGGCTCCTAACGGTTAGCTCCTACAATGAGCAGTTCTTC | CASSPQGLLTVSSYNEQFF
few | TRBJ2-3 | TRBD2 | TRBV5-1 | TGCGCCAGCAGCTTGGCGACTAGCGGGAGCTCAGATACGCAGTATTTT | CASSLATSGSSDTQYF
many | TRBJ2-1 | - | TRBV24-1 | TGTGCCACCAGTGATTTGCACGGGGTTAGGGATGAGCAGTTCTTC | CATSDLHGVRDEQFF
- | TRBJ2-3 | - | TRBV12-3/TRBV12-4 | TGTGCCAGCGCAACACTGAGCATCTCAACGCAGTATTTT | CASATLSISTQYF
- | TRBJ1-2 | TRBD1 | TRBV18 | TGTGCCAGCTCGCCGGGACAGCCGGAGGCCGGCTATGGCTACACCTTC | CASSPGQPEAGYGYTF
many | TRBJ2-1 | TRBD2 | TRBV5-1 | TGCGCCAGCAGACCCCCAGGACTAGCGGGTAATGAGCAGTTCTTC | CASRPPGLAGNEQFF
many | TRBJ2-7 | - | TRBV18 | TGTGCCAGCTCACCACCCCCAGGGGAAGAGCAGTACTTC | CASSPPPGEEQYF
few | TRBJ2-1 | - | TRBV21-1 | TGTGCCAGCAGCAAAGTGTTGCGGGGCTCCTACAATGAGCAGTTCTTC | CASSKVLRGSYNEQFF
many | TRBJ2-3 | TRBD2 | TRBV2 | TGTGCCAGCAGTGTCGGGCGGGGGGGCACAGATACGCAGTATTTT | CASSVGRGGTDTQYF
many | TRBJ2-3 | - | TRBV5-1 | TGCGCCAGCAGCCCCCGGAGCGGGGATACGCAGTATTTT | CASSPRSGDTQYF
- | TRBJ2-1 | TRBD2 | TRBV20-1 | TGCAGTGCTAGAGATTGGGGACTACTTAACAATGAGCAGTTCTTC | CSARDWGLLNNEQFF
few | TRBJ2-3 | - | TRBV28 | TGTGCCAGCAGTTTAATAGCCCGAGCTAGGGGTGATACGCAGTATTTT | CASSLIARARGDTQYF
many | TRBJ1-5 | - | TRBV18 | TGTGCCAGCTCATCGATTAGCAATCAGCCCCAGCATTTT | CASSSISNQPQHF
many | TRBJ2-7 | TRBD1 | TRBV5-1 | TGCGCCAGCAGCAGGGGACAGCTCTACGAGCAGTACTTC | CASSRGQLYEQYF
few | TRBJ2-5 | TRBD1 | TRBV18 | TGTGCCAGCTCACCAATACCGGGACAGGGGAAAGAGACCCAGTACTTC | CASSPIPGQGKETQYF
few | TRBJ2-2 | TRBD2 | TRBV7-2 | TGTGCCAGCAGGATAGCGGGGGCCACAAGGGCGAACACCGGGGAGCTGTTTTTT | CASRIAGATRANTGELFF
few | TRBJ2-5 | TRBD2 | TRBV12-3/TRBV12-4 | TGTGCCAGCACCAACCAGGGCCAGCGGGGAGTGGAGACCCAGTACTTC | CASTNQGQRGVETQYF
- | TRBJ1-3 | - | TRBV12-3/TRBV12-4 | TGTGCCAGCAGTTTAGGTCGGCAGGCAAGCTCTGGAAACACCATATATTTT | CASSLGRQASSGNTIYF
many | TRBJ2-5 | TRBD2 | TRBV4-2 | TGTGCCAGCAGCCCCGGAGCGGGGGATGTGGAGACCCAGTACTTC | CASSPGAGDVETQYF
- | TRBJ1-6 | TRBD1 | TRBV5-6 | TGTGCCAGCAGCTTGGACAGGGGAGGCTCCTATAATTCACCCCTCCACTTT | CASSLDRGGSYNSPLHF
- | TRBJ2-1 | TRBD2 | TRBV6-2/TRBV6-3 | TGTGCCAGCAGTCGTAGCGGGGGGCGCTCCTACAATGAGCAGTTCTTC | CASSRSGGRSYNEQFF
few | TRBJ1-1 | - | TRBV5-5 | TGTGCCAGCAGCCCGAAGATCGGGGCCCTGAACACTGAAGCTTTCTTT | CASSPKIGALNTEAFF
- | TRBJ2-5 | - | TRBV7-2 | TGTGCCAGCAGCCCCGTGGTTGCAGGAATGGAGACCCAGTACTTC | CASSPVVAGMETQYF
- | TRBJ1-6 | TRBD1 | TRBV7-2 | TGTGCCAGCAGCTCCGGGACAGGTGTTTCACCCCTCCACTTT | CASSSGTGVSPLHF
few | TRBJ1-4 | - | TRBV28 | TGTGCCAGCAGTGTAGCACAGGAGGCAAATGAAAAACTGTTTTTT | CASSVAQEANEKLFF
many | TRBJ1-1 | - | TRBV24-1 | TGTGCCACCAGTGGGGCGGGGAAGGGCACTGAAGCTTTCTTT | CATSGAGKGTEAFF
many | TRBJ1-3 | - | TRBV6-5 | TGTGCCAGCAGTTACTCGAACAGAGGAATCTCTGGAAACACCATATATTTT | CASSYSNRGISGNTIYF
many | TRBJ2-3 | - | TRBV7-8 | TGTGCCAGCAGCTACGGCAGGGAGAGTCCGACGCAGTATTTT | CASSYGRESPTQYF
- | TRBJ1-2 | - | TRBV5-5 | TGTGCCAGCAGCTTGGTGAGGCAGTCTGGCTACACCTTC | CASSLVRQSGYTF